This is a list of T cell receptor beta chains from one sample in a study of OX40 agonist ivuxolimab in advanced cancers. Clones were read by immunoSEQ multiplex PCR, and TCRdb kept only the in-frame ones, dropping some. This repertoire shows more than 25,000 clones, 92% found once; its top ten account for approximately 9%. Specimen: CD4+ or CD8+ T cells sorted from blood, collected in a trial of the OX40 agonist ivuxolimab. Receptors were obtained from an adult with an advanced solid tumor such as melanoma, head and neck, liver or kidney cancer. The CDR3 runs from the conserved cysteine through the conserved F or W. A D gene is named only where the DNA matches it firmly. A row's size may be missing; if present it is once, few, many or a size class.

d_call clone_size j_call v_call cdr3_aa cdr3_nt
TRBD2 . TRBJ2-4 TRBV10-1 CARSGTWGKNIQYF TGCGCCAGAAGCGGGACCTGGGGAAAAAACATTCAGTACTTC
. . TRBJ2-3 TRBV2 CASRAPSGTAITLGTDTQYF TGTGCCAGCAGGGCTCCATCCGGGACTGCCATAACTCTCGGGACAGATACGCAGTATTTT
. once TRBJ1-2 TRBV9 CASSPGDENYGYTF TGTGCCAGCAGCCCAGGGGATGAAAACTATGGCTACACCTTC
TRBD2 . TRBJ2-2 TRBV2 CASSGTINTGELFF TGTGCCAGCAGCGGGACTATCAACACCGGGGAGCTGTTTTTT
TRBD2 . TRBJ2-3 TRBV6-4 CASSVGGGTDTQYF TGTGCCAGCAGTGTCGGGGGGGGCACAGATACGCAGTATTTT
TRBD2 . TRBJ2-3 TRBV25-1 CASSKLASGDTQYF TGTGCCAGCAGTAAACTAGCTAGCGGAGATACGCAGTATTTT
. . TRBJ1-1 TRBV28 CASSLLENTEAFF TGTGCCAGCAGTTTACTGGAGAACACTGAAGCTTTCTTT
. once TRBJ2-1 TRBV30 CAWSAGGILNEQFF TGTGCCTGGAGTGCCGGGGGAATCCTCAATGAGCAGTTCTTC
TRBD1 once TRBJ2-7 TRBV10-2 CAIRDSRDYEQYF TGCGCCATCCGGGACAGTCGGGACTACGAGCAGTACTTC
TRBD2 . TRBJ2-5 TRBV15 CATSQLAGETQYF TGTGCCACCAGTCAGCTAGCGGGAGAGACCCAGTACTTC
TRBD1 . TRBJ2-7 TRBV12-5 CASGIGGLSTHEQYF TGTGCTAGTGGTATAGGGGGCCTAAGCACCCACGAGCAGTACTTC
. . TRBJ1-1 TRBV7-2 CASSSLRRSEAFF TGTGCCAGCAGTTCGCTCAGGAGGTCTGAAGCTTTCTTT
. . TRBJ2-7 TRBV27 CASSKYRRTDYEQYF TGTGCCAGCAGTAAGTATCGTAGGACCGACTACGAGCAGTACTTC
. . TRBJ1-2 TRBV7-9 CASSPPWGLDDYGYTF TGTGCCAGCAGCCCACCCTGGGGGCTGGATGACTATGGCTACACCTTC
. . TRBJ1-2 TRBV11-1 CASSLVPDATF TGTGCCAGCAGCTTAGTGCCCGATGCCACCTTC
TRBD2 few TRBJ2-1 TRBV7-6 CASSFQSGRAEEQFF TGTGCCAGCAGCTTCCAAAGCGGGAGGGCCGAGGAGCAGTTCTTC
TRBD1 . TRBJ2-1 TRBV2 CASRSDRVNEQFF TGTGCCAGCAGGTCCGACAGGGTCAATGAGCAGTTCTTC
. . TRBJ2-3 TRBV10-1 CASSRRGTDTQYF TGCGCCAGCAGTCGCCGGGGGACAGATACGCAGTATTTT
TRBD1 once TRBJ1-2 TRBV14 CASSQSLGQDYGYTF TGTGCCAGCAGCCAATCCCTGGGACAGGACTATGGCTACACCTTC
TRBD1 once TRBJ1-2 TRBV11-1 CASSRGTVDGYTF TGTGCCTCCTCCCGAGGGACAGTGGACGGCTACACCTTC
. . TRBJ2-5 TRBV7-9 CASSLTNRVGETQYF TGTGCCAGCAGCTTAACCAACAGGGTCGGAGAGACCCAGTACTTC
. . TRBJ1-1 TRBV21-1 CASSKVTINDVTQGTTEAFF TGTGCCAGCAGCAAAGTAACTATTAACGACGTGACACAAGGGACCACTGAAGCTTTCTTT
. few TRBJ1-2 TRBV5-1 CASRTTANYGYTF TGCGCCAGCAGGACTACAGCGAACTATGGCTACACCTTC
. . TRBJ1-1 TRBV18 CASSPNRWNTEAFF TGTGCCAGCTCACCTAACAGATGGAACACTGAAGCTTTCTTT
. . TRBJ1-1 TRBV19 CASLMGEGAEAFF TGTGCCAGTCTGATGGGGGAGGGCGCTGAAGCTTTCTTT
TRBD2 . TRBJ2-1 TRBV9 CASSALPREALNEQFF TGTGCCAGCAGCGCCTTGCCCCGGGAGGCCCTCAATGAGCAGTTCTTC
. few TRBJ1-2 TRBV27 CASSLSKGGYGYTF TGTGCCAGCAGTTTATCAAAGGGGGGATATGGCTACACCTTC
. . TRBJ1-1 TRBV6-5 CASLGPDPPEAFF TGTGCCAGTTTAGGACCAGATCCCCCTGAAGCTTTCTTT
. once TRBJ1-2 TRBV5-6 CASSWGHDGYTF TGTGCCAGCAGCTGGGGACACGATGGCTACACCTTC
. . TRBJ2-6 TRBV25-1 CASSDGHGGANILTF TGTGCCAGCAGTGATGGTCATGGTGGGGCCAACATCCTGACTTTC
TRBD2 . TRBJ2-1 TRBV19 CASSSGASGSHEQFF TGTGCCAGTAGTTCAGGGGCTAGCGGGAGCCATGAGCAGTTCTTC
. . TRBJ2-7 TRBV5-5 CASSLDGLSYEQYF TGTGCCAGCAGCTTAGACGGCCTATCCTACGAGCAGTACTTC
TRBD2 . TRBJ2-2 TRBV2 CASSEWDYRTGELFF TGTGCCAGCAGCGAATGGGACTACCGGACCGGGGAGCTGTTTTTT
TRBD1 few TRBJ1-1 TRBV7-9 CASSLGQSHTEAFF TGTGCCAGCAGCTTGGGACAGAGCCACACTGAAGCTTTCTTT
. . TRBJ1-1 TRBV19 CASSIVSGGNTEAFF TGTGCCAGTAGTATAGTGTCGGGGGGGAACACTGAAGCTTTCTTT
. . TRBJ1-1 TRBV27 CASKSGSGDFRTEAFF TGTGCCAGCAAGAGTGGAAGTGGGGATTTTCGCACTGAAGCTTTCTTT
. . TRBJ2-7 TRBV9 CASSSGFEQYF TGTGCCAGCAGCTCAGGGTTCGAGCAGTACTTC
. . TRBJ1-1 TRBV27 CASSPIGGHKAEAFF TGTGCCAGCAGTCCTATCGGGGGGCACAAGGCTGAAGCTTTCTTT
. . TRBJ2-7 TRBV6-5 CASSVGRDYEQYF TGTGCCAGCAGTGTTGGCCGTGACTACGAGCAGTACTTC
. once TRBJ2-2 TRBV25-1 CASSEWPGNTGELFF TGTGCCAGCAGTGAATGGCCAGGGAACACCGGGGAGCTGTTTTTT
. medium-sized TRBJ1-4 TRBV15 CATSRERLFF TGTGCCACCAGCAGGGAGCGGCTGTTTTTT
. . TRBJ2-6 TRBV7-2 CASSDLGWAGGANVLTF TGTGCCAGCAGCGACCTAGGTTGGGCGGGAGGGGCCAACGTCCTGACTTTC
. once TRBJ2-3 TRBV27 CAGPREIGTDTQYF TGTGCCGGACCTCGGGAGATTGGCACAGATACGCAGTATTTT
. . TRBJ2-7 TRBV7-2 CASSLGSGGEQYF TGTGCCAGCAGCTTAGGGAGTGGGGGCGAGCAGTACTTC
. . TRBJ2-2 TRBV11-2 CASSLGDTNTGELFF TGTGCCAGCAGCTTAGGGGACACGAACACCGGGGAGCTGTTTTTT
. . TRBJ2-2 TRBV29-1 CSVAGTAGELFF TGCAGCGTTGCAGGGACCGCCGGGGAGCTGTTTTTT
TRBD1 . TRBJ1-5 TRBV6-1 CASSEMGQGNQPQHF TGTGCCAGCAGTGAAATGGGACAGGGCAATCAGCCCCAGCATTTT
TRBD1 . TRBJ1-1 TRBV5-1 CASSPGQERGEAFF TGCGCCAGCAGCCCGGGACAGGAAAGGGGTGAAGCTTTCTTT
. once TRBJ1-1 TRBV4-3 CASSQDAGQLLKRGAFF TGCGCCAGCAGCCAAGATGCAGGACAGCTACTAAAACGGGGAGCTTTCTTT
. . TRBJ2-7 TRBV7-6 CASSLRGGEQYF TGTGCCAGCAGCTTACGAGGGGGTGAGCAGTACTTC
. few TRBJ2-7 TRBV4-3 CASSPSETSYEQYF TGCGCCAGCAGCCCAAGCGAGACCTCCTACGAGCAGTACTTC
. . TRBJ1-2 TRBV25-1 CASSPRLGTSLANYGYTF TGTGCCAGCAGTCCCCGGTTGGGGACCTCCTTAGCTAACTATGGCTACACCTTC
. . TRBJ1-4 TRBV4-1 CASTPIGIYNEKLFF TGCGCCAGCACCCCTATTGGCATTTATAATGAAAAACTGTTTTTT
TRBD2 once TRBJ2-2 TRBV7-2 CASPGLTNTGELFF TGTGCCAGCCCGGGACTAACGAACACCGGGGAGCTGTTTTTT
TRBD1 . TRBJ1-1 TRBV7-6 CASSYGQDTEAFF TGTGCCAGCAGCTACGGACAGGACACTGAAGCTTTCTTT
. . TRBJ2-7 TRBV6-1 CASSEFQGLSYEQYF TGTGCCAGCAGTGAGTTCCAGGGACTCTCCTACGAGCAGTACTTC